The 2 T cell receptor beta chains below come from one sample, sequenced in a study of technical replicates of blood from four donors. The assay was immunoSEQ multiplex PCR, and TCRdb's table has in-frame clones only and misses some. This sample has 67,000 or so clones, with roughly 92% found just once. Sequencing used T cells isolated from PBMCs. Every receptor here comes from a human donor in good health.

This clone was recorded a few times. The gene calls are TRBV19 and TRBJ2-2; no definite D call. Germline V gene sequence: CDR1 LNHDA, CDR2 SQIVND (reference sequence). This CDR3 spans 16 amino acids. V shed 3 bases and J shed 4 bases, with 15 bases lying between them. Here the CDR3 reads CASSIISTTGTGELFF. In DNA, the CDR3 is TGTGCCAGTAGTATCATCTCTACCACCGGCACCGGGGAGCTGTTTTTT.

This chain connects TRBV28 to TRBJ2-5, with 9 bases matching TRBD2. Germline V gene sequence: CDR1 MDHEN, CDR2 SYDVKM. Germline trimming cut 6 bases from V and 0 bases from J; bases unmatched to any gene: 5. This CDR3 spans 15 amino acids. For the CDR3, the DNA is TGTGCCAGCAGAACTAGCGGGTTGTACCAAGAGACCCAGTACTTC. It translates to CASRTSGLYQETQYF.